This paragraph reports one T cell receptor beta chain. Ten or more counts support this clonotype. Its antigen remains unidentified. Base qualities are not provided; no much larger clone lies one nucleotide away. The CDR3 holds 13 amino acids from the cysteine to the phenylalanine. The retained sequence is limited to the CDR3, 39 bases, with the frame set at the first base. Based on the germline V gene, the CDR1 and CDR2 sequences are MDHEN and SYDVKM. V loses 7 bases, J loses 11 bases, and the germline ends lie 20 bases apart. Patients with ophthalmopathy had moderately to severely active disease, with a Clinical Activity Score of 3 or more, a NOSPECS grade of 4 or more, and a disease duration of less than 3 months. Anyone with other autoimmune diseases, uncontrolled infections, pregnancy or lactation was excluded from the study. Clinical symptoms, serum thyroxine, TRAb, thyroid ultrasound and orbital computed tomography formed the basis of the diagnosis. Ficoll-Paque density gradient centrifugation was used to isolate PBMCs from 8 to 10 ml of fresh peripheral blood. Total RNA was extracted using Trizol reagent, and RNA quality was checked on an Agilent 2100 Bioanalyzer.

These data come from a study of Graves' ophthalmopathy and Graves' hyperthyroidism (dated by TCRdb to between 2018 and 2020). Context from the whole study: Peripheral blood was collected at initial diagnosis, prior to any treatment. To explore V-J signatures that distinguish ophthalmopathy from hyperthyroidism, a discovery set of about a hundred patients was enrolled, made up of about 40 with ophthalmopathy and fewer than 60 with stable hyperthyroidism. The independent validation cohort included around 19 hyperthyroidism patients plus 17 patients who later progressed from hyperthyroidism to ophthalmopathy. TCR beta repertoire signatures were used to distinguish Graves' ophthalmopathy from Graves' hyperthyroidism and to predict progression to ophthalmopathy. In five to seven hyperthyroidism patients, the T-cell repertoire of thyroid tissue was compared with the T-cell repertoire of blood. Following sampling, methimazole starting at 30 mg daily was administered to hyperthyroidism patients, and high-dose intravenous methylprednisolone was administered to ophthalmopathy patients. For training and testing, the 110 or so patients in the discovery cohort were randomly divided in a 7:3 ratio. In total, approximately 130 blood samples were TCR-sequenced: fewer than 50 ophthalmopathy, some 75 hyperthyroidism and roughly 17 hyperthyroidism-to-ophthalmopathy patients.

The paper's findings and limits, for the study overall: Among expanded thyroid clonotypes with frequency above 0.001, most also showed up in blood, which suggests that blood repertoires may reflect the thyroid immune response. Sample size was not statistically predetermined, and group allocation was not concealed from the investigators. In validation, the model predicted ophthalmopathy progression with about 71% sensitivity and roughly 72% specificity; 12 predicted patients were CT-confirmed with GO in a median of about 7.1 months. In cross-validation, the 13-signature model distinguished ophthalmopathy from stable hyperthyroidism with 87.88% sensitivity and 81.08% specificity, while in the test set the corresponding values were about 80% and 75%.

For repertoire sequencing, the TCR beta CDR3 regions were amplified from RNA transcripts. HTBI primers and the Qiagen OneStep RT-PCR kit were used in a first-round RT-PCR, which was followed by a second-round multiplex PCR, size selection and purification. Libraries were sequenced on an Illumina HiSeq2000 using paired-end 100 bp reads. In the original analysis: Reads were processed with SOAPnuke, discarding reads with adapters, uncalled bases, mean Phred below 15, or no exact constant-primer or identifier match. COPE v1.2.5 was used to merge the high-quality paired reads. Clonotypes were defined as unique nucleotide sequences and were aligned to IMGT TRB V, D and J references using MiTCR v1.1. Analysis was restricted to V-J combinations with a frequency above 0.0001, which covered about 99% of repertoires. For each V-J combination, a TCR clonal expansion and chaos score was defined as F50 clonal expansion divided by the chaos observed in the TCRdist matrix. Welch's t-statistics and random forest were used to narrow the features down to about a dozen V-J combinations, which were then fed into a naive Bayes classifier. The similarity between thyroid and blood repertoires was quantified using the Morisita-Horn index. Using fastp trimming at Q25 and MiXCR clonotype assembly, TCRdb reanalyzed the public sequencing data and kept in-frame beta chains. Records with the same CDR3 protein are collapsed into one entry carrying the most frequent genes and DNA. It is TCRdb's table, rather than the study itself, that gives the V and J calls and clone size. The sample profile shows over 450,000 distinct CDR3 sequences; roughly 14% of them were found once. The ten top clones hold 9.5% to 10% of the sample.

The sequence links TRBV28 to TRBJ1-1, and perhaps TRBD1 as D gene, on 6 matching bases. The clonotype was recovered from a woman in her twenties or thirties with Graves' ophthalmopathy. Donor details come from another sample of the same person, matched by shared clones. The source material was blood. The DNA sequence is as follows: TGTGCCAGCATTGGCCTCCCGGGGGCTGGCGCTTTCTTT. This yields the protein CASIGLPGAGAFF.